This T cell receptor (beta chain) derives from a study of neoadjuvant anti-PD-1 for oral cavity cancer. Whole-study context: Patients without progression received a fourth nivolumab dose around day 43, then surgical resection on days 50-56. Study outcomes and limitations: PBMC Gini-index clonality exceeded responders' in non-responders post-nivolumab.

Patients had HPV-negative, locally advanced oral cavity squamous cell carcinoma. With regard to this clone: Its matching antigen is unknown.

Clones were sequenced by immunoSEQ multiplex PCR, and TCRdb holds only the in-frame ones, with some missing. The sample shows tens of thousands of clones, roughly 84% of them seen only once. The TCR was taken from a person between 40 and 80 years old with oral cavity squamous cell carcinoma. The sample consisted of PBMCs, taken before nivolumab (anti-PD-1) treatment.

The DNA for the CDR3 is TGTGCCACCAGCAGAGATAGTCCGGGAGCCAGTGGAAACACCATATATTTT. Encoded protein: CATSRDSPGASGNTIYF. This chain joins TRBV15 and TRBJ1-3, with no clear D. The germline gives CDR1 LNHNV, CDR2 YYDKDF (reference sequence). The V end lost 0 bases, the J end lost 3 bases, and 15 bases lay between the germline ends. The CDR3 is 17 residues long.